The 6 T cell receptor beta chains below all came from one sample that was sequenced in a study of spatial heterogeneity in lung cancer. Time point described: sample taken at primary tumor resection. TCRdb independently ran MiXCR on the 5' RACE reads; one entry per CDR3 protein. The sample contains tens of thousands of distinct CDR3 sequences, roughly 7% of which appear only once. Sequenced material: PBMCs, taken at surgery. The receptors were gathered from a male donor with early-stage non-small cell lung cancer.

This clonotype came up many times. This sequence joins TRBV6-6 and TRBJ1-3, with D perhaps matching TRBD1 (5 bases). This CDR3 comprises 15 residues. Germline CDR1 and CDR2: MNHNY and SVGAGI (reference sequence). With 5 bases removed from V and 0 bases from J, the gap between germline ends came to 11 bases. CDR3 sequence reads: CASSKQVTSGNTIYF. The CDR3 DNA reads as TGTGCCAGCAGTAAACAGGTGACCTCTGGAAACACCATATATTTT.

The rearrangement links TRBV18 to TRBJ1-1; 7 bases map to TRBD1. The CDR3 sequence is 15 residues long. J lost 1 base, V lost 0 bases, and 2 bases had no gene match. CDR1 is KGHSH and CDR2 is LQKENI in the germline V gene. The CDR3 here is CASSPPTGWNTEAFF. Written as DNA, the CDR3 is TGTGCCAGCTCACCACCGACAGGGTGGAACACTGAAGCTTTCTTT.

CDR3 amino acids: CASSYTAGGDGEQFF. Here the CDR3 DNA reads TGTGCCAGCAGTTACACGGCAGGGGGTGATGGTGAGCAGTTCTTC. This sequence joins TRBV6-2 or TRBV6-3 and TRBJ2-1; TRBD1 agrees at 7 bases. V shed 2 bases and J 9 bases; nucleotides not matched to a gene: 10. The CDR3 totals 15 residues. From germline, CDR1 is MNHEY and CDR2 SVGEGT.

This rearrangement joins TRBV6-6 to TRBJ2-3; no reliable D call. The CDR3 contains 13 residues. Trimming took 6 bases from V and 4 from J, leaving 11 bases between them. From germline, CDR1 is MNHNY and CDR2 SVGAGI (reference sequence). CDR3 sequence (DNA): TGTGCCAGCAGCCCGGACGCACCAGATACGCAGTATTTT. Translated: CASSPDAPDTQYF.

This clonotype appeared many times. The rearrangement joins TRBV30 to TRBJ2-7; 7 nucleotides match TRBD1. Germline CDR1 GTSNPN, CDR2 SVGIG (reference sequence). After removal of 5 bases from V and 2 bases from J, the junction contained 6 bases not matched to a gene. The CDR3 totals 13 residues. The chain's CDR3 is CAWGTGVTYEQYF. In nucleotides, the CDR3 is TGTGCCTGGGGAACAGGGGTTACCTACGAGCAGTACTTC. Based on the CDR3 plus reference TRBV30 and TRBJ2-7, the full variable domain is SQTIHQWPATLVQPVGSPLSLECTVEGTSNPNLYWYRQAAGRGLQLLFYSVGIGQISSEVPQNLSASRPQDRQFILSSKKLLLSDSGFYLCAWGTGVTYEQYFGPGTRLTVT.

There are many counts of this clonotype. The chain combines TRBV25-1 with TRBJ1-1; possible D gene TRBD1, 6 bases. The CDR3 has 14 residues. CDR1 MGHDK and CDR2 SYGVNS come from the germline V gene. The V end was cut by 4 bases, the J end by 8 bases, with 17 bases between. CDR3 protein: CASSVGGPEGEAFF. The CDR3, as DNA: TGTGCCAGCAGTGTAGGGGGGCCGGAGGGAGAAGCTTTCTTT. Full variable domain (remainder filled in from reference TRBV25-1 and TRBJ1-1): EADIYQTPRYLVIGTGKKITLECSQTMGHDKMYWYQQDPGMELHLIHYSYGVNSTEKGDLSSESTVSRIRTEHFPLTLESARPSHTSQYLCASSVGGPEGEAFFGQGTRLTVV.